This T cell receptor (beta chain) was found in a study of blood T cells in healthy people across ages. Broader study findings: With donor CMV status unknown, expanded clonotype changes were possibly confounded. Compared with aged donors, long-lived donors showed fewer expanded clones, suggesting selection.

Primed by a sample-barcoded 5' primer and a J-beta primer mix, a second PCR proceeded for 7 to 11 cycles. TCRdb re-called the 5' RACE reads through MiXCR, storing one row per CDR3 protein. The table shows around 710,000 distinct CDR3 sequences, with around 46% occurring only once. This clonotype was counted only a few times. Its specificity is not known. V lost 2 bases to trimming and J lost 4 bases, with 12 bases between them. CDR1 is SGDLS, CDR2 YYNGEE, per germline. The CDR3 is 14 residues long. The sample was blood. The clonotype comes from a woman aged 55-69 years in good health. V gene TRBV9 combines with J gene TRBJ2-5, with D perhaps matching TRBD1 (5 bases). The CDR3 DNA reads TGTGCCAGCAGCGTTACTCCAGGGATAGAGACCCAGTACTTC. Protein: CASSVTPGIETQYF.